The table lists the clone carrying this TCR beta chain with a few counts. The antigen is undetermined. Germline V gene data show CDR1 as SGHAT and CDR2 as FQNNGV. The CDR3 contains 14 residues. Trimming cost V 1 base and J 5 bases, with 9 bases left between them. This specimen belongs to a study of human T cells and chemical hapten exposure. Study conclusions and caveats: TCRs exceeding 1 in 1000 frequency stayed unchanged with DPC sensitization.

Individual cDNA molecules had unique molecular identifiers attached to them by the library. TCRdb re-called the RACE reads with MiXCR, one entry per CDR3 protein. The sample carries approximately 92,000 distinct CDR3 sequences, around 10% recorded once. Described time point: patch test 2, 6 weeks after DPC sensitization. Regarding treatment: therapeutic diphenylcyclopropenone sensitization with weekly scalp DPC. The starting material was whole blood, obtained in connection with sensitization to the hapten diphenylcyclopropenone (DPC). The TCR sequence derives from a woman aged 40 to 50 with alopecia areata. Some clones in this sample may be carry-over from other donors' samples. The chain couples TRBV11-2 to TRBJ1-5; no clear D. As DNA, the CDR3 is TGTGCCAGCAGCTTAGGAGGGCTACATCAGCCCCAGCATTTT. Translation gives CASSLGGLHQPQHF.